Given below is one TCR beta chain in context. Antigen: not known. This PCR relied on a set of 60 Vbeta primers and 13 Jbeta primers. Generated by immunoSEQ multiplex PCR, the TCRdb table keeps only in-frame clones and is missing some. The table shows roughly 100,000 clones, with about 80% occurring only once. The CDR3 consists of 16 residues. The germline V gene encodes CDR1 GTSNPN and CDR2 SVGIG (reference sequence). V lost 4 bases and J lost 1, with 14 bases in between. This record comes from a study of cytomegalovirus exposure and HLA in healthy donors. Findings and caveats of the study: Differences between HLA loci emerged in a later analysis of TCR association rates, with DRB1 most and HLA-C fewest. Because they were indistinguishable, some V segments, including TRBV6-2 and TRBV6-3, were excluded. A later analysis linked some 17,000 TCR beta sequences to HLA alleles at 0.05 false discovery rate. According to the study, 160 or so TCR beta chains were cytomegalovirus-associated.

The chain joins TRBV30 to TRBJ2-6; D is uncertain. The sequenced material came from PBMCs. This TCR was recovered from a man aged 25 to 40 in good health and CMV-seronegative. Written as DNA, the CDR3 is TGTGCCTGGAATCCAGGCCTCGATTCTGGGGCCAACGTCCTGACTTTC. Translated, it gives CAWNPGLDSGANVLTF.